This TCR beta chain was sequenced during a study of liver allograft versus peripheral blood T cells. Across the study: Intrahepatic T cell receptor repertoires from transplanted livers were compared against repertoires in recipients' peripheral blood.

This clonotype has just one count. Antigen unknown. A much larger clone sits a single nucleotide away, making a read error possible. TCRdb recomputed calls from the reads with MiXCR, one row per CDR3 protein. The table records about 14,000 distinct CDR3 sequences, approximately 22% of them present only once. Findings and caveats of the study: Reportedly, liver allograft T cell receptor repertoires differed from peripheral blood ones.

In germline, CDR1 is SQVTM, CDR2 ANQGSEA. J was trimmed by 5 bases and V by 5 bases; bases with no gene match: 4. The CDR3 extends over 12 amino acids. The rearrangement joins TRBV29-1 to TRBJ2-7; the match to TRBD1 covers 9 bases. The source is a human patient who had a liver transplant. A subset of T cells may come from the graft donor. CDR3 sequence reads: CSVWDREDEQYF. The CDR3 DNA is TGCAGCGTTTGGGACAGGGAAGACGAGCAGTACTTC.